A single T cell receptor (beta chain) is shown here with its context. The CDR3 length is 15 residues. Trimming took 2 bases from V and 3 from J, leaving 13 bases between them. In germline, CDR1 is MNHEY, CDR2 SVGAGI. The sample comes from a study of identical twins. cDNA molecules carried unique molecular identifiers, and template switching added a universal primer site. TCRdb re-called the 5' RACE reads through MiXCR, storing one row per CDR3 protein. Of fewer than 250,000 distinct CDR3 sequences listed, about 7.5% are singletons. The same sample was also used in a study of yellow fever vaccine responses in identical twins.

Sequenced sample: CD8+ T cells sorted from blood. The sequence derives from a woman younger than 35 in good health. The chain recombines TRBV6-5 with TRBJ2-5; the D gene is possibly TRBD1 (5 bases). The CDR3: CASSYLGQLEETQYF. Here the CDR3 DNA reads TGTGCCAGCAGTTACCTAGGACAACTTGAAGAGACCCAGTACTTC.